One and the same sample provided the 21 T cell receptor beta chains below, sequenced in a study of blood T cells in healthy people across ages. A second about 7 to 11 cycle PCR used barcoded and J-beta primers. TCRdb re-called the 5' RACE reads with MiXCR, one entry per CDR3 protein. This table holds around 1.1 million distinct CDR3 sequences, 35% to 40% found once. Sample: blood. The receptors were gathered from a man younger than 30 in good health.

A few counts support this clonotype. The chain recombines TRBV7-9 with TRBJ2-3; 11 bases line up with TRBD2. The CDR3 loop spans 16 amino acids. Per the germline V gene, CDR1 is SEHNR and CDR2 is FQNEAQ (reference sequence). V shed 4 bases and J 4 bases; nucleotides not matched to a gene: 7. CDR3 DNA: TGTGCCAGCAGCTCTATGGGACTAGCGGTCGCAGATACGCAGTATTTT. As protein: CASSSMGLAVADTQYF.

On this clonotype: An end of the junction differs from the germline gene, which may be a read error. The chain has TRBV12-3 or TRBV12-4 and TRBJ1-5, with 9 bases aligning to TRBD1. This CDR3 comprises 15 residues. DNA for the CDR3: TGTGCCAGCAGTTCTATGGACAGGGGCAAGCAGCCCCAGCATTTT. Translated: CASSSMDRGKQPQHF.

This clonotype was seen a few times. This chain joins TRBV20-1 and TRBJ1-1; D may be TRBD1 (5 bases). Germline V gene sequence: CDR1 DFQATT, CDR2 SNEGSKA (reference sequence). V lost 0 bases to trimming and J lost 1 base, with 15 bases between them. The CDR3 totals 16 residues. CDR3 amino acids: CSARDPGGWRNTEAFF. As DNA, the CDR3 is TGCAGTGCTAGAGATCCCGGGGGGTGGCGGAACACTGAAGCTTTCTTT.

This chain joins TRBV27 and TRBJ2-1, with 10 bases lining up with TRBD2. The CDR3 has 14 amino acids. The V gene's germline CDR1 is MNHEY and CDR2 SMNVEV (reference sequence). J lost 8 bases, V lost 3 bases, and 4 bases had no gene match. CDR3 amino acids: CASSFITSGDEQFF. The CDR3 coding sequence is TGTGCCAGCAGTTTTATTACTAGCGGGGATGAGCAGTTCTTC.

This clonotype has a handful of counts. This rearrangement joins TRBV6-2 or TRBV6-3 to TRBJ1-2, with D maybe TRBD1 (5 bases). The V end was cut by 0 bases, the J end by 0 bases, with 14 bases between. From germline, CDR1 is MNHEY and CDR2 SVGEGT. The CDR3 contains 17 residues. CDR3 nucleotide sequence: TGTGCCAGCAGTTACTCGATGCTGGGGCCAGCTAACTATGGCTACACCTTC. Translated, it gives CASSYSMLGPANYGYTF.

This clonotype has a handful of counts. The chain recombines TRBV4-3 with TRBJ2-1; 12 nucleotides align to TRBD2. CDR1 is LGHNA and CDR2 is YSLEER in the germline V gene. CDR3 length: 16 amino acids. With 4 bases clipped from V and 4 bases from J, the junction kept 5 bases outside the gene matches. CDR3 DNA: TGCGCCAGCAGCCGGACTAGCGGGGCTTCGTACAATGAGCAGTTCTTC. It codes for CASSRTSGASYNEQFF.

This clonotype was counted only a few times. The chain uses TRBV28 and TRBJ1-2, with D possibly matching TRBD1 (6 bases). The CDR3 spans 10 residues. In germline, CDR1 is MDHEN, CDR2 SYDVKM. The V and J ends lost 10 bases and 8 bases respectively, with 11 bases between them. CDR3 sequence (DNA): TGTGCCATACACAGGGAGGGCTACACCTTC. This codes for CAIHREGYTF.

Comment on this clonotype: This may arise from a read error, as a much more abundant clone is one base away. The chain uses TRBV27 and TRBJ1-5; TRBD1 is a possible D gene (5 bases). The CDR3 runs 13 residues. Trimming removed 10 bases at V and 3 bases at J, with 13 bases between. In germline, CDR1 is MNHEY, CDR2 SMNVEV (reference sequence). The CDR3 protein is CATGTFDNQPQHF. For the CDR3, the DNA is TGTGCCACCGGGACGTTCGACAATCAGCCCCAGCATTTT.

This clonotype was seen only a few times. CDR3 protein: CASSHSGQSYNEQFF. CDR3 nucleotides: TGTGCCAGCAGCCACTCGGGACAGAGCTACAATGAGCAGTTCTTC. V gene TRBV14 combines with J gene TRBJ2-1; 7 bases match TRBD1. The V gene's germline CDR1 is SGHDN and CDR2 FVKESK. The CDR3 length is 15 residues. J gave up 3 bases and V 3 bases, and 5 bases lay outside the gene matches.

This clonotype was observed a few times. The genes are TRBV12-3 or TRBV12-4 and TRBJ1-2, with 7 bases aligning to TRBD1. The CDR3 is 14 residues long. V lost 7 bases to trimming and J lost 7 bases; unmatched junction nucleotides: 12. CDR3 nucleotides: TGTGCCAGCACCACCACCCCAGGGGGACTTGGCTACACCTTC. Its protein product is CASTTTPGGLGYTF.

This clonotype was observed a few times. This chain connects TRBV20-1 to TRBJ1-2, with a weak D call TRBD1 (6 bases). Germline assignment: CDR1 DFQATT and CDR2 SNEGSKA (reference sequence). There are 13 residues in the CDR3. With 5 bases removed from V and 6 bases from J, the gap between germline ends came to 16 bases. CDR3 DNA: TGCAGTGCTTACCCCCGGACAGATAATGGCTACACCTTC. It encodes CSAYPRTDNGYTF.

The sample holds a few counts of this clonotype. The chain is built from TRBV3-1 and TRBJ2-3; a possible D gene is TRBD2 (6 bases). Germline CDR1 LGHDT, CDR2 YNNKEL (reference sequence). Trimming removed 3 bases from V and 6 bases from J, with 10 bases in between. CDR3 size: 13 residues. CDR3 protein: CASSQPGVDTQYF. CDR3 nucleotides: TGTGCCAGCAGCCAGCCGGGGGTGGATACGCAGTATTTT.

CDR3 residues: CASRQGSTGELFF. CDR3 bases: TGTGCCAGCCGACAGGGTAGCACCGGGGAGCTGTTTTTT. The chain links TRBV7-2 to TRBJ2-2, with TRBD1 matching 7 bases. The CDR3 totals 13 residues. Per the germline V gene, CDR1 is SGHTA and CDR2 is FQGNSA. With 8 bases clipped from V and 4 bases from J, the junction kept 4 bases outside the gene matches.

The chain combines TRBV20-1 with TRBJ1-5; D perhaps matches TRBD1 (6 bases). CDR3 size: 13 residues. In germline, CDR1 is DFQATT, CDR2 SNEGSKA (reference sequence). V lost 4 bases to trimming and J lost 2 bases, with 9 bases between them. This CDR3 reads CSANREGNQPQHF. The CDR3 nucleotides are TGCAGTGCTAACAGGGAAGGCAATCAGCCCCAGCATTTT.

This clonotype was counted only a few times. The rearrangement links TRBV20-1 to TRBJ1-1; D unclear. The germline V gene has CDR1 DFQATT and CDR2 SNEGSKA (reference sequence). With 1 base removed from V and 5 bases from J, the gap between germline ends came to 8 bases. The CDR3 has 12 residues. CDR3 sequence reads: CSARVGETEAFF. The CDR3 DNA reads as TGCAGTGCTAGAGTAGGAGAGACTGAAGCTTTCTTT.

The V and J genes are TRBV9 and TRBJ2-7; 7 nucleotides agree with TRBD1. With 2 bases clipped from V and 7 bases from J, the junction kept 12 bases outside the gene matches. Germline V lookup: CDR1 SGDLS, CDR2 YYNGEE. The CDR3 totals 15 residues. The CDR3 region is CASSVNRGDVNEQYF. For the CDR3, the DNA is TGTGCCAGCAGCGTGAACAGGGGAGATGTCAATGAGCAGTACTTC. Drawing the rest from reference TRBV9 and TRBJ2-7, the complete variable domain is DSGVTQTPKHLITATGQRVTLRCSPRSGDLSVYWYQQSLDQGLQFLIQYYNGEERAKGNILERFSAQQFPDLHSELNLSSLELGDSALYFCASSVNRGDVNEQYFGPGTRLTVT.

There are many counts of this clonotype. The genes are TRBV20-1 and TRBJ1-4; no clear D gene. The CDR3 extends over 15 amino acids. V lost 3 bases and J lost 0, with 11 bases in between. The germline V gene has CDR1 DFQATT and CDR2 SNEGSKA (reference sequence). CDR3 in DNA: TGCAGTGCTAGTGACGACTCCGCAACTAATGAAAAACTGTTTTTT. Residues: CSASDDSATNEKLFF.

This clonotype has just a few counts. The chain employs TRBV6-2 or TRBV6-3 and TRBJ2-6; D unresolved. Trimming removed 4 bases from V and 1 base from J, with 5 bases in between. CDR3 length: 14 residues. CDR1 and CDR2 (germline): MNHEY, SVGEGT. The CDR3 is CASSWFSGANVLTF. Written as DNA, the CDR3 is TGTGCCAGCAGTTGGTTTTCTGGGGCCAACGTCCTGACTTTC.

Only a few counts were recorded for this clonotype. The chain combines TRBV5-1 with TRBJ2-1; the D gene is possibly TRBD2 (5 bases). Trimming removed 0 bases at V and 0 bases at J, with 13 bases between. This CDR3 comprises 17 residues. Germline CDR1 is SGHRS and CDR2 is YFSETQ. The CDR3 region is CASSLVLAILSYNEQFF. CDR3 DNA sequence: TGCGCCAGCAGCTTGGTTCTAGCTATACTCTCCTACAATGAGCAGTTCTTC.

This clonotype was observed a handful of times. The rearrangement uses TRBV6-5 and TRBJ1-6; no reliable D call. CDR1 MNHEY and CDR2 SVGAGI come from the germline V gene. This CDR3 contains 15 residues. V was pared by 5 bases and J by 7 bases, with 15 bases between. This CDR3 is CASSRRQTGNSPLHF. The CDR3 DNA follows: TGTGCCAGCAGTCGCCGCCAGACCGGAAATTCACCCCTCCACTTT.

This chain joins TRBV29-1 and TRBJ1-2; a weak D match, TRBD1 (5 bases). Germline-derived CDR1 and CDR2 are SQVTM and ANQGSEA. The CDR3 has 13 residues. V was cut by 7 bases and J by 0 bases, with 12 bases left in between. The CDR3 DNA sequence: TGCAGCGCCACAGGAGGCCCTAACTATGGCTACACCTTC. As protein: CSATGGPNYGYTF.